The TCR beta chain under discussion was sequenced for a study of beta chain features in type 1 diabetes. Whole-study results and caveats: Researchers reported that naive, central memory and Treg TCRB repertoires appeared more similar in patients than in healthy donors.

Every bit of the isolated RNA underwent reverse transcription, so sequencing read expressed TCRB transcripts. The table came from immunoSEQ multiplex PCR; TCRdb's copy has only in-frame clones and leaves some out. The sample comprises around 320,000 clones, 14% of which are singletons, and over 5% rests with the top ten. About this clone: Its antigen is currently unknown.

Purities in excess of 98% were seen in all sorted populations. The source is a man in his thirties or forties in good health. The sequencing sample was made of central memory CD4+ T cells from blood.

The CDR3 loop is CASSHPGRPAAEVRNTIYF. Here the CDR3 DNA reads TGTGCCAGCAGTCACCCGGGACGGCCCGCGGCCGAAGTAAGAAACACCATATATTTT. The chain recombines TRBV9 with TRBJ1-3, with D tentatively TRBD1 (5 bases). This CDR3 is 19 amino acids long. The germline V gene encodes CDR1 SGDLS and CDR2 YYNGEE. V was cut by 5 bases and J by 5 bases, with 29 bases left in between.